Listed below are T cell receptor beta chains from one sample, sequenced in a study of CD8 T cells in ankylosing spondylitis. TCRdb independently ran MiXCR on the 5' RACE reads; one entry per CDR3 protein. The table lists 200,000 to 300,000 distinct CDR3 sequences, under 35% of them singletons. Material: blood, either unsorted or a sorted T cell fraction (not recorded which). These receptors all come from a male donor with ankylosing spondylitis or in good health (not recorded which). CDR3s include the opening cysteine and the closing phenylalanine or tryptophan. The order of the fields is clone size, V gene, J gene, D gene, CDR3 length, CDR3 DNA, CDR3 protein. A D gene is named only where the DNA matches it firmly. The listing skips clone size in some rows; elsewhere it reads once, few, many or a size class.

clone size: NA
V gene: TRBV7-7
J gene: TRBJ2-5
D gene: TRBD1
CDR3 length: 15
CDR3 DNA: TGTGCTAGCAGCTTAGGGGGCCGAGGGCGAGAGACCCAGTACTTC
CDR3 protein: CASSLGGRGRETQYF

clone size: NA
V gene: TRBV7-9
J gene: TRBJ1-1
D gene: TRBD1
CDR3 length: 13
CDR3 DNA: TGTGCCAGCAGCCCGAGACAGGGTAGGGAAGCTTTCTTT
CDR3 protein: CASSPRQGREAFF

clone size: NA
V gene: TRBV5-4
J gene: TRBJ2-7
D gene: TRBD2
CDR3 length: 15
CDR3 DNA: TGTGCCAGCAGCTTCCAGCGGGGGGGCCGGCACGAGCAGTACTTC
CDR3 protein: CASSFQRGGRHEQYF

clone size: NA
V gene: TRBV10-3
J gene: TRBJ2-5
D gene: NA
CDR3 length: 9
CDR3 DNA: TGTGCCATCAGGGGGGCCCAGTACTTC
CDR3 protein: CAIRGAQYF

clone size: few
V gene: TRBV11-2
J gene: TRBJ2-1
D gene: NA
CDR3 length: 15
CDR3 DNA: TGTGCCAGCAGCTTAGACCAGGGGGGCCACAATGAGCAGTTCTTC
CDR3 protein: CASSLDQGGHNEQFF

clone size: few
V gene: TRBV7-9
J gene: TRBJ2-3
D gene: NA
CDR3 length: 15
CDR3 DNA: TGTGCCAGCAGCTTAAATATGGCGGAAACAGATACGCAGTATTTT
CDR3 protein: CASSLNMAETDTQYF

clone size: few
V gene: TRBV12-3/TRBV12-4
J gene: TRBJ2-5
D gene: NA
CDR3 length: 16
CDR3 DNA: TGTGCCAGCAGTTTAGGAACAGGGAGGTCCGGTCAGACCCAGTACTTC
CDR3 protein: CASSLGTGRSGQTQYF

clone size: NA
V gene: TRBV29-1
J gene: TRBJ2-3
D gene: NA
CDR3 length: 11
CDR3 DNA: TGCAGCGTATTGGGTGGGGATACGCAGTATTTT
CDR3 protein: CSVLGGDTQYF

clone size: NA
V gene: TRBV18
J gene: TRBJ2-7
D gene: NA
CDR3 length: 13
CDR3 DNA: TGTGCCAGCTCACCACGGGGCAACTACGAGCAGTACTTC
CDR3 protein: CASSPRGNYEQYF

clone size: NA
V gene: TRBV9
J gene: TRBJ2-1
D gene: TRBD2
CDR3 length: 16
CDR3 DNA: TGTGCCAGCAGCGAGCCCTCCCCCGGGGGGTACAATGAGCAGTTCTTC
CDR3 protein: CASSEPSPGGYNEQFF

clone size: NA
V gene: TRBV12-3/TRBV12-4
J gene: TRBJ2-7
D gene: TRBD1
CDR3 length: 13
CDR3 DNA: TGTGCCAGCAGGCTAGGGACAGCCTACGAGCAGTACTTC
CDR3 protein: CASRLGTAYEQYF

clone size: NA
V gene: TRBV12-3/TRBV12-4
J gene: TRBJ2-3
D gene: TRBD1
CDR3 length: 14
CDR3 DNA: TGTGCCAGCAGTGACAGGGCCCTCACAGATACGCAGTATTTT
CDR3 protein: CASSDRALTDTQYF

clone size: many
V gene: TRBV12-3/TRBV12-4
J gene: TRBJ2-2
D gene: NA
CDR3 length: 12
CDR3 DNA: TGTGCCAGCAGTTTGGGGAGCGGGGAGCTGTTTTTT
CDR3 protein: CASSLGSGELFF

clone size: NA
V gene: TRBV6-5
J gene: TRBJ1-1
D gene: NA
CDR3 length: 13
CDR3 DNA: TGTGCCAGCAGTTACAGTAAGGCCCCTGAAGCTTTCTTT
CDR3 protein: CASSYSKAPEAFF

clone size: few
V gene: TRBV29-1
J gene: TRBJ2-5
D gene: NA
CDR3 length: 12
CDR3 DNA: TGCAGCGTTGAAGCCAACCAAGAGACCCAGTACTTC
CDR3 protein: CSVEANQETQYF

clone size: NA
V gene: TRBV29-1
J gene: TRBJ1-2
D gene: NA
CDR3 length: 12
CDR3 DNA: TGCAGCGTGTTAGGGGCTGGGTATGGCTACACCTTC
CDR3 protein: CSVLGAGYGYTF

clone size: few
V gene: TRBV12-3/TRBV12-4
J gene: TRBJ2-5
D gene: TRBD2
CDR3 length: 15
CDR3 DNA: TGTGCCAGCAGTCACCCGGGACTAGGGACGGAGACCCAGTACTTC
CDR3 protein: CASSHPGLGTETQYF

clone size: NA
V gene: TRBV2
J gene: TRBJ1-5
D gene: TRBD1
CDR3 length: 16
CDR3 DNA: TGTGCCAGCAGTCAAGGACAGGGGATTGGCAGTCAGCCCCAGCATTTT
CDR3 protein: CASSQGQGIGSQPQHF

clone size: NA
V gene: TRBV29-1
J gene: TRBJ2-7
D gene: TRBD1
CDR3 length: 13
CDR3 DNA: TGCAGCGTAGGACAGGGAGGAATGGACGAGCAGTACTTC
CDR3 protein: CSVGQGGMDEQYF

clone size: NA
V gene: TRBV5-6
J gene: TRBJ2-2
D gene: TRBD1
CDR3 length: 16
CDR3 DNA: TGTGCCAGCAGCGGGGACAGGGGCGCGAACACCGGGGAGCTGTTTTTT
CDR3 protein: CASSGDRGANTGELFF

clone size: NA
V gene: TRBV12-3/TRBV12-4
J gene: TRBJ2-1
D gene: NA
CDR3 length: 11
CDR3 DNA: TGTGCCAGCAGAAAAGGGCACGAGGAGTTCTTC
CDR3 protein: CASRKGHEEFF

clone size: NA
V gene: TRBV7-8
J gene: TRBJ2-4
D gene: NA
CDR3 length: 13
CDR3 DNA: TGTGCCAGCAGCTTAGCACTCTTGGACATTCAGTACTTC
CDR3 protein: CASSLALLDIQYF

clone size: NA
V gene: TRBV4-1
J gene: TRBJ2-7
D gene: TRBD2
CDR3 length: 15
CDR3 DNA: TGCGCCAGCAGCCAAGATATTAGCGGGTACTACGAGCAGTACTTC
CDR3 protein: CASSQDISGYYEQYF

clone size: few
V gene: TRBV12-3/TRBV12-4
J gene: TRBJ2-3
D gene: NA
CDR3 length: 16
CDR3 DNA: TGTGCCAGCAGTTTATCAGCAGGGACAAGCACAGATACGCAGTATTTT
CDR3 protein: CASSLSAGTSTDTQYF

clone size: few
V gene: TRBV9
J gene: TRBJ2-5
D gene: NA
CDR3 length: 14
CDR3 DNA: TGTGCCAGCAGCGCCACTGACAGGTGGGAGACCCAGTACTTC
CDR3 protein: CASSATDRWETQYF

clone size: few
V gene: TRBV20-1
J gene: TRBJ2-2
D gene: TRBD1
CDR3 length: 15
CDR3 DNA: TGCAGTGCTGTGGGGGCAGGGGGTTTAGCCGGGGAGCTGTTTTTT
CDR3 protein: CSAVGAGGLAGELFF

clone size: NA
V gene: TRBV20-1
J gene: TRBJ2-2
D gene: TRBD1
CDR3 length: 15
CDR3 DNA: TGCAGTGCTAAAAGACAGGGGGTGGACACCGGGGAGCTGTTTTTT
CDR3 protein: CSAKRQGVDTGELFF

clone size: few
V gene: TRBV4-1
J gene: TRBJ1-5
D gene: NA
CDR3 length: 16
CDR3 DNA: TGCGCCAGCAGCCAAGAAGTAACAGGGAGCAATCAGCCCCAGCATTTT
CDR3 protein: CASSQEVTGSNQPQHF

clone size: NA
V gene: TRBV5-1
J gene: TRBJ2-5
D gene: TRBD2
CDR3 length: 16
CDR3 DNA: TGCGCCAGCAGCCCCAGCGGGGGGGCTTCCCAAGAGACCCAGTACTTC
CDR3 protein: CASSPSGGASQETQYF

clone size: NA
V gene: TRBV11-2
J gene: TRBJ2-1
D gene: TRBD2
CDR3 length: 14
CDR3 DNA: TGTGCCAGCAGCTTAGTTGGGGGGAGGGATGAGCAGTTCTTC
CDR3 protein: CASSLVGGRDEQFF

clone size: few
V gene: TRBV30
J gene: TRBJ2-7
D gene: NA
CDR3 length: 13
CDR3 DNA: TGTGCCTGGAGTTCCGCGAGGGGGTCCGAGCAGTACTTC
CDR3 protein: CAWSSARGSEQYF

clone size: many
V gene: TRBV6-6
J gene: TRBJ2-1
D gene: NA
CDR3 length: 13
CDR3 DNA: TGTGCCAGCACCGACGGAGGGGGAAATGAGCAGTTCTTC
CDR3 protein: CASTDGGGNEQFF

clone size: few
V gene: TRBV5-5
J gene: TRBJ2-7
D gene: TRBD1
CDR3 length: 15
CDR3 DNA: TGTGCCAGCAGCTTGGATAGGACAGGGTCCTACGAGCAGTACTTC
CDR3 protein: CASSLDRTGSYEQYF

clone size: NA
V gene: TRBV28
J gene: TRBJ2-1
D gene: TRBD1
CDR3 length: 16
CDR3 DNA: TGTGCCAGCAGCACCACCAGGGGGCTAATTGGCAATGAGCAGTTCTTC
CDR3 protein: CASSTTRGLIGNEQFF

clone size: NA
V gene: TRBV13
J gene: TRBJ1-2
D gene: NA
CDR3 length: 14
CDR3 DNA: TGTGCCAGCAGCCCTTGGGCGGGCACTGATGGCTACACCTTC
CDR3 protein: CASSPWAGTDGYTF

clone size: many
V gene: TRBV20-1
J gene: TRBJ2-7
D gene: NA
CDR3 length: 11
CDR3 DNA: TGCAGTGCTAGAGGTTCCTACGAGCAGTACTTC
CDR3 protein: CSARGSYEQYF

clone size: NA
V gene: TRBV6-5
J gene: TRBJ1-5
D gene: NA
CDR3 length: 14
CDR3 DNA: TGTGCCAGCAGTTACTCCAACGGACGGAAGCCCCAGCATTTT
CDR3 protein: CASSYSNGRKPQHF

clone size: few
V gene: TRBV28
J gene: TRBJ2-5
D gene: NA
CDR3 length: 14
CDR3 DNA: TGTGCCAGCTCCCCGGATGGCGCCCAAGAGACCCAGTACTTC
CDR3 protein: CASSPDGAQETQYF

clone size: NA
V gene: TRBV15
J gene: TRBJ1-5
D gene: TRBD1
CDR3 length: 14
CDR3 DNA: TGTGCCACCAGCGGACAGGGTAGCAATCAGCCCCAGCATTTT
CDR3 protein: CATSGQGSNQPQHF

clone size: NA
V gene: TRBV15
J gene: TRBJ2-1
D gene: TRBD2
CDR3 length: 12
CDR3 DNA: TGTGCCACAGCGGGGGACTACAATGAGCAGTTCTTC
CDR3 protein: CATAGDYNEQFF

clone size: NA
V gene: TRBV16
J gene: TRBJ1-5
D gene: NA
CDR3 length: 16
CDR3 DNA: TGTGCCAGCAGCCAATCAGGCAGGGGAGGCAATCAGCCCCAGCATTTT
CDR3 protein: CASSQSGRGGNQPQHF

clone size: few
V gene: TRBV9
J gene: TRBJ1-2
D gene: NA
CDR3 length: 14
CDR3 DNA: TGTGCCAGCAGCGTACCGGCAGGCGGCGGCGGCTACACCTTC
CDR3 protein: CASSVPAGGGGYTF

clone size: many
V gene: TRBV20-1
J gene: TRBJ1-5
D gene: NA
CDR3 length: 12
CDR3 DNA: TGCAGTGCTAGAGAGGGGGGGAAGCCCCAGCATTTT
CDR3 protein: CSAREGGKPQHF

clone size: few
V gene: TRBV6-1
J gene: TRBJ2-2
D gene: NA
CDR3 length: 14
CDR3 DNA: TGTGCCAGCAGGGGGGCAGGGAGCGCCGGGGAGCTGTTTTTT
CDR3 protein: CASRGAGSAGELFF

clone size: few
V gene: TRBV7-9
J gene: TRBJ2-3
D gene: TRBD2
CDR3 length: 15
CDR3 DNA: TGTGCCAGCAGTCAAAGCGGGGGGAGCACAGATACGCAGTATTTT
CDR3 protein: CASSQSGGSTDTQYF

clone size: few
V gene: TRBV20-1
J gene: TRBJ2-7
D gene: TRBD2
CDR3 length: 15
CDR3 DNA: TGCAGTGCGAAAACTAGCGGGGGGAACATCTACGAGCAGTACTTC
CDR3 protein: CSAKTSGGNIYEQYF

clone size: few
V gene: TRBV10-3
J gene: TRBJ2-7
D gene: NA
CDR3 length: 14
CDR3 DNA: TGTGCCATCAGTGGGACCGGCAACTCCTACGAGCAGTACTTC
CDR3 protein: CAISGTGNSYEQYF

clone size: NA
V gene: TRBV6-5
J gene: TRBJ2-1
D gene: NA
CDR3 length: 16
CDR3 DNA: TGTGCCAGCAGTTACCTGAGTGGCTCTGCCTACAATGAGCAGTTCTTC
CDR3 protein: CASSYLSGSAYNEQFF

clone size: few
V gene: TRBV20-1
J gene: TRBJ2-3
D gene: TRBD1
CDR3 length: 12
CDR3 DNA: TGCAGTGGGGACAGGCGGTCAGATACGCAGTATTTT
CDR3 protein: CSGDRRSDTQYF

clone size: few
V gene: TRBV6-5
J gene: TRBJ2-7
D gene: NA
CDR3 length: 14
CDR3 DNA: TGTGCCAGCAGTTATCCAGGGGTTCAGGGCGAGCAGTACTTC
CDR3 protein: CASSYPGVQGEQYF

clone size: NA
V gene: TRBV7-2
J gene: TRBJ2-1
D gene: NA
CDR3 length: 15
CDR3 DNA: TGTGCCAGCAGCAACAGGAGAACCGCCTACAATGAGCAGTTCTTC
CDR3 protein: CASSNRRTAYNEQFF

clone size: NA
V gene: TRBV18
J gene: TRBJ2-3
D gene: NA
CDR3 length: 17
CDR3 DNA: TGTGCCAGCTCACCACTTCGAGGGGTAGCGATGACAGATACGCAGTATTTT
CDR3 protein: CASSPLRGVAMTDTQYF

clone size: NA
V gene: TRBV12-3/TRBV12-4
J gene: TRBJ2-4
D gene: TRBD2
CDR3 length: 13
CDR3 DNA: TGTGCCATTAGCGGGGAAGGCAAAAACATTCAGTACTTC
CDR3 protein: CAISGEGKNIQYF

clone size: many
V gene: TRBV20-1
J gene: TRBJ2-1
D gene: NA
CDR3 length: 12
CDR3 DNA: TGCAGTGCCGGACGCGAGGAGCGTGAGCAGTTCTTC
CDR3 protein: CSAGREEREQFF

clone size: NA
V gene: TRBV29-1
J gene: TRBJ2-1
D gene: NA
CDR3 length: 14
CDR3 DNA: TGCAGCGTTCAGGGTGAGGGGAAAACCAATGAGCAGTTCTTC
CDR3 protein: CSVQGEGKTNEQFF

clone size: NA
V gene: TRBV9
J gene: TRBJ1-5
D gene: NA
CDR3 length: 15
CDR3 DNA: TGTGCCAGCAGCTCCCAGGGGTTGGGCAATCAGCCCCAGCATTTT
CDR3 protein: CASSSQGLGNQPQHF

clone size: NA
V gene: TRBV20-1
J gene: TRBJ2-3
D gene: NA
CDR3 length: 19
CDR3 DNA: TGCAGTGCTAGAGGCCAACTCCACCCCAAGTACGGATCCACAGATACGCAGTATTTT
CDR3 protein: CSARGQLHPKYGSTDTQYF